The 3 T cell receptor beta chains below come from one sample, sequenced in a study of CD8+ T cells in alopecia areata. Treatment given: oral pan-JAK inhibitor, 5-10 mg twice daily. cDNA reverse transcribed from extracted RNA served as the sequencing template. Repertoires were generated with immunoSEQ multiplex PCR, while TCRdb's copy carries only in-frame clones and drops some. The sample records approximately 210,000 clones, approximately 47% being singletons. Sample: CD4+ T cells sorted from blood, taken at approximately week 37, from a patient treated with tofacitinib. The receptors stem from a human donor with alopecia areata.

This clone has a count of ten or more. The chain combines TRBV6-1 with TRBJ2-4; TRBD2 is a possible D gene (5 bases). Trimming removed 6 bases at V and 8 bases at J, with 14 bases between. The CDR3 is 13 residues long. The germline CDR1 and CDR2 sequences are MNHNS and SASEGT. CDR3 DNA sequence: TGTGCCAGCAGACCTACGACTATCTACATTCAGTACTTC. It codes for CASRPTTIYIQYF.

V gene TRBV30 combines with J gene TRBJ2-7; 7 bases line up with TRBD2. Trimming cost V 8 bases and J 2 bases; bases outside gene matches: 9. The CDR3 extends over 13 amino acids. From germline, CDR1 is GTSNPN and CDR2 SVGIG (reference sequence). This CDR3 is CAGGVASTYEQYF. Here the CDR3 DNA reads TGTGCCGGGGGGGTGGCTTCTACCTACGAGCAGTACTTC.

This clone is a singleton in its sample. The chain joins TRBV5-1 to TRBJ2-7; perhaps TRBD2 as D (5 bases). The V gene lost 5 bases and the J gene lost 0 bases, with 15 bases spanning the gap. CDR1 SGHRS and CDR2 YFSETQ come from the germline V gene. The CDR3 loop spans 15 amino acids. CDR3: CASRPGLQSSYEQYF. The CDR3 DNA reads as TGCGCCAGCAGGCCTGGACTTCAGAGCTCCTACGAGCAGTACTTC.